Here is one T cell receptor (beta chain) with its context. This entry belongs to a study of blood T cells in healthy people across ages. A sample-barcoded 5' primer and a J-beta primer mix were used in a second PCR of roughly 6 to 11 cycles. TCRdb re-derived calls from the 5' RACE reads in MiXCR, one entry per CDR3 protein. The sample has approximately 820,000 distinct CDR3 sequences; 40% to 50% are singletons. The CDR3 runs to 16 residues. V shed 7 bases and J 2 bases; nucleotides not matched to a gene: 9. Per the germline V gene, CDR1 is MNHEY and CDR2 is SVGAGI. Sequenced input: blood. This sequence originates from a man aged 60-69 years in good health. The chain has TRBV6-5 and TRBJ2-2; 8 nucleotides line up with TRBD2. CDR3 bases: TGTGCCAGCAAAAGCGGGGGCCGATATAACACCGGGGAGCTGTTTTTT. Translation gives CASKSGGRYNTGELFF.